One TCR beta chain is described in this entry. Its target is unknown. The source of the sample is a study of pediatric ulcerative colitis. General study findings and limits: No controls had the two rectal clonotypes shared by ulcerative colitis patients.

V was trimmed by 0 bases and J by 0 bases, leaving 7 bases between them. Germline V gene data show CDR1 as SGHDT and CDR2 as YYEEEE. This CDR3 comprises 14 residues. Some clones are missing from TCRdb's copy, which holds only in-frame ones; the method was immunoSEQ multiplex PCR. The table includes 59,000 or so clones, 70% to 80% detected once. The sequencing sample was made of blood. The clonotype comes from a boy aged 5-17 years with moderate ulcerative colitis. The rearrangement uses TRBV5-6 and TRBJ2-7; D assignment may be TRBD1 or TRBD2 (5 bases each). As DNA, the CDR3 is TGTGCCAGCAGCTTGGGTGGGGGCTCCTACGAGCAGTACTTC. Amino acid sequence: CASSLGGGSYEQYF.